The 18 T cell receptor beta chains in this list originate from one sample, sequenced in a study of blood T cell repertoires in COVID-19. Some clones are missing from TCRdb's copy, which holds only in-frame ones; the method was immunoSEQ multiplex PCR. The sample contains fewer than 200,000 clones, 70% to 90% of which appear only once. The source material was peripheral blood. These receptors all come from a man in his 60s who had recovered from COVID-19.

The chain links TRBV6-2 or TRBV6-3 to TRBJ2-1; D gene uncertain. The CDR3 covers 13 residues. V gave up 2 bases and J gave up 6 bases, with 8 bases separating them. Per germline, CDR1 MNHEY and CDR2 SVGEGT. This CDR3 is CASSYEAFNEQFF. The CDR3 region has the DNA TGTGCCAGCAGTTACGAGGCTTTCAATGAGCAGTTCTTC.

V is TRBV29-1 and J is TRBJ1-1, with D unresolved. This CDR3 contains 11 residues. Germline V gives CDR1 SQVTM, CDR2 ANQGSEA. V lost 3 bases and J lost 1, with 3 bases in between. The CDR3 loop reads CSVDRNTEAFF. CDR3 DNA: TGCAGCGTTGACAGGAACACTGAAGCTTTCTTT.

The rearrangement uses TRBV18 and TRBJ1-5, with 7 bases matching TRBD1. The CDR3 extends over 16 amino acids. CDR1 and CDR2 from the germline V gene are KGHSH and LQKENI. Unmatched junction bases numbered 10, after V lost 4 bases and J lost 4 bases. The DNA of the CDR3 is TGTGCCAGCTCACTCCGGGACAGAGCCGATAATCAGCCCCAGCATTTT. Translating it yields CASSLRDRADNQPQHF.

This clone has ten or more counts. The chain joins TRBV5-4 to TRBJ1-5, with 7 nucleotides matching TRBD1. V dropped 2 bases and J dropped 4; count of bases not matched to a gene: 3. CDR1 is SGHNT and CDR2 is YYREEE in the germline V gene (reference sequence). This CDR3 is built from 14 residues. The CDR3 spells CASSLQGRNQPQHF. CDR3 DNA: TGTGCCAGCAGCTTACAGGGGCGAAATCAGCCCCAGCATTTT.

The CDR3 loop is CASSQATGYVAYNSPLHF. The CDR3 nucleotides read TGTGCCAGCAGCCAAGCTACAGGGTATGTGGCCTATAATTCACCCCTCCACTTT. The chain is built from TRBV3-1 (or the pseudogene TRBV3-2) and TRBJ1-6; D perhaps matches TRBD1 (6 bases). Germline V gene sequence: CDR1 LGHDT, CDR2 YNNKEL (reference sequence). This CDR3 spans 18 amino acids. Trimming took 1 base from V and 2 from J, leaving 15 bases between them.

The chain employs TRBV5-5 and TRBJ2-7, with D possibly matching TRBD2 (6 bases). Germline CDR1 reads SGHKS; CDR2 reads YYEKEE (reference sequence). CDR3 length: 13 amino acids. Trimming shortened V by 4 bases and J by 3 bases, and 11 bases separated the two germline ends. CDR3 loop: CASSRAGGYEQYF. The CDR3 region has the DNA TGTGCCAGCAGCCGCGCCGGGGGCTACGAGCAGTACTTC.

This chain links TRBV6-2 or TRBV6-3 with TRBJ2-3; TRBD2 aligns across 9 bases. The germline V gene has CDR1 MNHEY and CDR2 SVGEGT. V shed 6 bases and J 1 base; nucleotides not matched to a gene: 8. There are 16 residues in the CDR3. DNA for the CDR3: TGTGCCAGCAGCACCCCTAGCGGGGTCCGCACAGATACGCAGTATTTT. The encoded protein is CASSTPSGVRTDTQYF.

In DNA, the CDR3 is TGTGCCAGCAGCGCACCGACCCAGGGGGGAATAGGTGAAAAACTGTTTTTT. It yields the protein CASSAPTQGGIGEKLFF. The V call is TRBV16, the J call TRBJ1-4; 7 bases agree with TRBD1. V dropped 5 bases and J dropped 7; count of bases not matched to a gene: 16. Germline assignment: CDR1 KGHSY and CDR2 FQNENV. The length of the CDR3 is 17 residues.

This rearrangement joins TRBV24-1 to TRBJ2-5, with 8 nucleotides matching TRBD1. CDR1 and CDR2 from the germline V gene are KGHDR and SFDVKD. The CDR3 has 16 residues. V lost 3 bases to trimming and J lost 2 bases; unmatched junction nucleotides: 7. CDR3: CATSDPSGQVQETQYF. The CDR3 DNA reads as TGTGCCACCAGTGATCCATCGGGACAGGTACAAGAGACCCAGTACTTC.

The rearrangement joins TRBV7-9 to TRBJ1-5, with TRBD1 matching over 7 bases. After removal of 5 bases from V and 4 bases from J, the junction contained 5 bases not matched to a gene. Germline V CDR1 and CDR2: SEHNR, FQNEAQ (reference sequence). This CDR3 region has 14 residues. The CDR3 is CASSRDRANQPQHF. The CDR3 DNA reads TGTGCCAGCAGCCGGGACAGAGCAAATCAGCCCCAGCATTTT.

This clone was observed at least ten times. The rearrangement links TRBV18 to TRBJ1-6, with D possibly matching TRBD1 (5 bases). Per the germline V gene, CDR1 is KGHSH and CDR2 is LQKENI. The V and J ends lost 0 bases and 7 bases respectively, with 13 bases between them. The CDR3 is 16 residues long. CDR3 protein: CASSPPYGQGNSPLHF. In DNA form, the CDR3 reads TGTGCCAGCTCACCACCGTATGGGCAGGGAAATTCACCCCTCCACTTT.

J is TRBJ2-1 and V is TRBV9, with a possible D match to TRBD1 (5 bases). The V gene lost 0 bases and the J gene lost 0 bases, with 13 bases spanning the gap. CDR1 is SGDLS and CDR2 is YYNGEE in the germline V gene. This CDR3 comprises 17 residues. The CDR3 bases are TGTGCCAGCAGCGTAGATAGGGGCTGGAGCTCCTACAATGAGCAGTTCTTC. Translated, it gives CASSVDRGWSSYNEQFF.

The rearrangement links TRBV4-3 to TRBJ2-7; D is unresolved. This CDR3 region has 14 residues. Trimming pared 1 base from V and 3 bases from J, leaving 10 bases between. The germline gives CDR1 LGHNA, CDR2 YSLEER. For the CDR3, the DNA is TGCGCCAGCAGCCAAGGGTCCAGTAACTACGAGCAGTACTTC. Translating it yields CASSQGSSNYEQYF.

The chain recombines TRBV3-1 (or the pseudogene TRBV3-2) with TRBJ2-7; the D gene is possibly TRBD2 (6 bases). Trimming removed 1 base at V and 3 bases at J, with 13 bases between. This CDR3 has 15 residues. From germline, CDR1 is LGHDT and CDR2 YNNKEL (reference sequence). CDR3 sequence: CASSQGHSGVYEQYF. The CDR3 DNA is TGTGCCAGCAGCCAAGGGCATAGCGGTGTCTACGAGCAGTACTTC.

This chain joins TRBV27 and TRBJ1-5; 9 bases line up with TRBD1. With 8 bases clipped from V and 6 bases from J, the junction kept 5 bases outside the gene matches. Germline-derived CDR1 and CDR2 are MNHEY and SMNVEV (reference sequence). The CDR3 is made up of 13 amino acids. CDR3 residues: CASGTGGGQPQHF. The CDR3 nucleotides read TGTGCCAGCGGTACAGGGGGCGGTCAGCCCCAGCATTTT.

The chain uses TRBV7-6 and TRBJ2-1, with 10 positions matching TRBD1. V shed 5 bases, J shed 7 bases, and the junction held 8 bases outside the gene matches. The CDR3 covers 15 residues. Per germline, CDR1 SGHVS and CDR2 FNYEAQ. The CDR3 region is CASSPPGQGRNEQFF. CDR3 nucleotides: TGTGCCAGCAGCCCCCCGGGACAGGGGAGGAATGAGCAGTTCTTC.

The rearrangement joins TRBV3-1 (or the pseudogene TRBV3-2) to TRBJ2-7; D not certain. The CDR3 has 14 residues. The germline gives CDR1 LGHDT, CDR2 YNNKEL (reference sequence). Trimming cost V 1 base and J 2 bases, with 9 bases left between them. CDR3: CASSQGGLAYEQYF. In DNA form, the CDR3 reads TGTGCCAGCAGCCAAGGAGGTCTCGCCTACGAGCAGTACTTC.

The sample holds one count of this clone. The J gene is TRBJ1-2, the V gene TRBV27, with D possibly being TRBD1 (6 bases). In germline, CDR1 is MNHEY, CDR2 SMNVEV (reference sequence). V was shortened by 5 bases and J by 0 bases, with 13 bases between the two germline ends. This CDR3 has 15 amino acids. CDR3 region: CASSPRGATNYGYTF. In DNA, the CDR3 is TGTGCCAGCAGTCCCCGGGGGGCGACTAACTATGGCTACACCTTC.